The source of this T cell receptor (beta chain) is a study of persistence of HIV-infected CD4 T cells. Findings and limits, study-wide: TCRbeta richness was lower in CMV- and Gag-responding cells than in anti-CD3/anti-CD28-responding cells.

Nonspecific anti-CD3/anti-CD28 bead stimulation represents the broad CD4+ T cell repertoire. CD4+ T cells upregulating both CD40 ligand and CD69 were sorted as responding cells. Suppressive ART was started during chronic HIV-1 infection in these adults. A roughly 20-hour stimulation of CD8-depleted PBMCs used anti-CD28/CD49d costimulation, CD40-blocking antibody and enfuvirtide. The CDR3 contains 16 residues. Germline CDR1 is LNHDA and CDR2 is SQIVND (reference sequence). The junction had 13 bases not matched to a gene; V was cut back by 5 bases and J by 5 bases. As for this clone: Its antigen is still unknown.

The immunoSEQ assay was version 4, run in survey mode. Measured with immunoSEQ multiplex PCR; TCRdb has only the in-frame clones, and not every one. The sample has roughly 45,000 clones, more than 80% seen once; the top ten hold 0.95% to 1.1%. Sequencing used CD4+ T cells sorted from PBMCs after roughly 18-hour stimulation, obtained from a patient who received antiretroviral therapy. The sequence was obtained from an adult man with HIV who was CMV-seropositive. This sequence joins TRBV19 and TRBJ2-3; TRBD2 aligns across 7 bases. CDR3 bases: TGTGCCAGTAGTGGGCGTAGGGAGGGCCAAGGAGATACGCAGTATTTT. Translated, it gives CASSGRREGQGDTQYF. The variable domain in full, with the rest retrieved from reference TRBV19 and TRBJ2-3, is DGGITQSPKYLFRKEGQNVTLSCEQNLNHDAMYWYRQDPGQGLRLIYYSQIVNDFQKGDIAEGYSVSREKKESFPLTVTSAQKNPTAFYLCASSGRREGQGDTQYFGPGTRLTVL.